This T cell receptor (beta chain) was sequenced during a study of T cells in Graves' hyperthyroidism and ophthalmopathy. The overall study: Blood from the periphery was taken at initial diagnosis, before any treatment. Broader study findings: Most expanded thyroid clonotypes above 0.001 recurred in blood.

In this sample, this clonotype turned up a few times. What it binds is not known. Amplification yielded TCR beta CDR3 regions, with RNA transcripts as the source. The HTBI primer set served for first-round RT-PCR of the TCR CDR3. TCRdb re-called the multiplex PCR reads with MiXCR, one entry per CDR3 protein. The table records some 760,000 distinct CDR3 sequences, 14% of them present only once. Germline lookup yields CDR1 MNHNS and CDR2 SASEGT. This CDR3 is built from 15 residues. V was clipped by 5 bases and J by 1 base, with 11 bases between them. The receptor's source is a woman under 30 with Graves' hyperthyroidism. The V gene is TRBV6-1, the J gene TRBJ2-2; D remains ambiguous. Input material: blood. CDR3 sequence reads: CASSLSELNTGELFF. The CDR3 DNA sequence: TGTGCCAGCAGTTTAAGTGAGCTGAACACCGGGGAGCTGTTTTTT.